The 23 T cell receptor beta chains in this list originate from one sample, sequenced in a study of OX40 agonist ivuxolimab in advanced cancers. Preparation of the library involved the immunoSEQ multiplex PCR assay. In TCRdb, the immuneACCESS table is reduced to in-frame sequences with V and J assigned. These tables do not hold every clone; where another copy was compared, an unresolved V gene accounts for under half, and the others remain unexplained. Recorded for this sample are roughly 90,000 clones; over 85% of them occurred a single time. The top ten clones comprise under 0.8% of the sample. The sample here was CD4+ or CD8+ T cells sorted from blood, taken in a trial of the OX40 agonist ivuxolimab. The receptors were gathered from an adult with an advanced solid tumor such as melanoma, head and neck, liver or kidney cancer.

The chain uses TRBV10-3 and TRBJ1-2; TRBD1 aligns across 7 bases. The CDR3 is 15 amino acids. The germline CDR1 and CDR2 sequences are ENHRY and SYGVKD. J was trimmed by 8 bases and V by 6 bases; bases with no gene match: 15. The chain's CDR3 is CAISSTGRERQGYTF. DNA of the CDR3: TGTGCCATCAGCTCGACAGGGAGGGAACGGCAGGGCTACACCTTC.

The gene calls are TRBV10-2 and TRBJ1-6; the match to TRBD1 covers 7 bases. CDR1 and CDR2 (germline): WSHSY, SAAADI. With V trimmed by 6 bases and J by 0 bases, 2 bases remained unmatched. The CDR3 totals 15 residues. CDR3 nucleotide sequence: TGCGCCAGCAGAAGGGACAGCTCCTATAATTCACCCCTCCACTTT. It codes for CASRRDSSYNSPLHF.

This rearrangement joins TRBV5-6 to TRBJ2-2; 8 nucleotides line up with TRBD1. With 4 bases clipped from V and 3 bases from J, the junction kept 11 bases outside the gene matches. CDR1 SGHDT and CDR2 YYEEEE come from the germline V gene. This CDR3 has 17 amino acids. The CDR3 bases are TGTGCCAGCAGCCTGACCCTGGACAGGGCTGACACCGGGGAGCTGTTTTTT. It is translated as CASSLTLDRADTGELFF.

This chain connects TRBV5-1 to TRBJ2-1; 12 bases align to TRBD2. The CDR3 consists of 16 residues. Germline-derived CDR1 and CDR2 are SGHRS and YFSETQ. Unmatched junction bases numbered 12, after V lost 7 bases and J lost 7 bases. CDR3 sequence: CASGGWTSGASNEQFF. The CDR3 DNA reads TGCGCCAGCGGGGGGTGGACTAGCGGGGCCTCTAATGAGCAGTTCTTC. The variable domain in full, with the rest retrieved from reference TRBV5-1 and TRBJ2-1, is KAGVTQTPRYLIKTRGQQVTLSCSPISGHRSVSWYQQTPGQGLQFLFEYFSETQRNKGNFPGRFSGRQFSNSRSEMNVSTLELGDSALYLCASGGWTSGASNEQFFGPGTRLTVL.

This chain uses TRBV29-1 with TRBJ2-7; 7 positions match TRBD1. The CDR3 extends over 15 amino acids. Germline CDR1 reads SQVTM; CDR2 reads ANQGSEA. J gave up 2 bases and V 5 bases, and 12 bases lay outside the gene matches. CDR3 amino acids: CSVKNRGDRAYEQYF. The DNA for the CDR3 is TGCAGCGTTAAGAACAGGGGTGACAGGGCCTACGAGCAGTACTTC.

The chain recombines TRBV7-2 with TRBJ2-2; D gene unclear. The CDR3 has 14 amino acids. The germline gives CDR1 SGHTA, CDR2 FQGNSA. Deletions cut 1 base from V and 4 bases from J, with 7 bases between. The CDR3 DNA is TGTGCCAGCAGCTTAGGATTCCGCACCGGGGAGCTGTTTTTT. It encodes CASSLGFRTGELFF.

The gene calls are TRBV5-6 and TRBJ1-3; 9 nucleotides agree with TRBD1. The germline gives CDR1 SGHDT, CDR2 YYEEEE. V lost 2 bases to trimming and J lost 1 base; unmatched junction nucleotides: 4. The CDR3 runs to 16 residues. CDR3 residues: CASSFLQGASGNTIYF. Here the CDR3 DNA reads TGTGCCAGCAGCTTCCTACAGGGGGCGTCTGGAAACACCATATATTTT.

The chain uses TRBV7-2 and TRBJ2-5; TRBD2 matches at 11 bases. The CDR3 is made up of 15 amino acids. Germline CDR1 is SGHTA and CDR2 is FQGNSA. Trimming removed 5 bases from V and 0 bases from J; junction bases left unmatched: 2. CDR3 amino acids: CASSPTSGDQETQYF. CDR3 nucleotide sequence: TGTGCCAGCAGCCCGACTAGCGGGGACCAAGAGACCCAGTACTTC.

This chain links TRBV7-2 with TRBJ1-1, with D possibly matching TRBD1 (6 bases). CDR1 is SGHTA, CDR2 FQGNSA, per germline. The V gene lost 5 bases and the J gene lost 0 bases, with 13 bases spanning the gap. CDR3 length: 15 amino acids. As DNA, the CDR3 is TGTGCCAGCAGCGCCCGACAGGCGATGAACACTGAAGCTTTCTTT. Protein: CASSARQAMNTEAFF.

This clone showed up just a few times. This chain uses TRBV28 with TRBJ1-6; D is undetermined. The germline V gene has CDR1 MDHEN and CDR2 SYDVKM. Trimming cost V 3 bases and J 10 bases, with 4 bases left between them. The CDR3 length is 11 residues. The CDR3 nucleotides are TGTGCCAGCAGTTTCAACTCACCCCTCCACTTT. It yields the protein CASSFNSPLHF. Combining the CDR3 with reference TRBV28 and TRBJ1-6 gives the whole variable domain DVKVTQSSRYLVKRTGEKVFLECVQDMDHENMFWYRQDPGLGLRLIYFSYDVKMKEKGDIPEGYSVSREKKERFSLILESASTNQTSMYLCASSFNSPLHFGNGTRLTVT.

The rearrangement joins TRBV7-2 to TRBJ1-5; D not resolved. Germline V gives CDR1 SGHTA, CDR2 FQGNSA. The CDR3 consists of 16 residues. V lost 1 base and J lost 4, with 14 bases in between. This CDR3 is CASSLGWDVSNQPQHF. In DNA form, the CDR3 reads TGTGCCAGCAGCTTAGGGTGGGATGTCAGTAATCAGCCCCAGCATTTT. Based on the CDR3 plus reference TRBV7-2 and TRBJ1-5, the full variable domain is GAGVSQSPSNKVTEKGKDVELRCDPISGHTALYWYRQSLGQGLEFLIYFQGNSAPDKSGLPSDRFSAERTGGSVSTLTIQRTQQEDSAVYLCASSLGWDVSNQPQHFGDGTRLSIL.

The chain couples TRBV5-8 to TRBJ1-5; D not certain. Germline CDR1 is SGHTS and CDR2 is YDEGEE. Trimming took off 4 bases at V and 1 base at J, with 3 bases between the two ends. CDR3 length: 12 amino acids. The CDR3 protein is CASSQSNQPQHF. In DNA form, the CDR3 reads TGTGCCAGCAGCCAGAGCAATCAGCCCCAGCATTTT.

The V and J genes are TRBV28 and TRBJ1-1; unclear D gene. Germline V gene sequence: CDR1 MDHEN, CDR2 SYDVKM. The germline V and J ends were trimmed by 10 bases and 5 bases, with 11 bases remaining between them. The CDR3 contains 11 residues. The CDR3 spells CATVSGTEAFF. CDR3 in DNA: TGTGCCACCGTCTCGGGGACTGAAGCTTTCTTT.

The chain links TRBV5-1 to TRBJ2-3; possibly TRBD2 for D (6 bases). The germline V and J ends were trimmed by 5 bases and 1 base, with 8 bases remaining between them. Germline V lookup: CDR1 SGHRS, CDR2 YFSETQ. The CDR3 spans 13 residues. CDR3 DNA sequence: TGCGCCAGCAGGCCGGGGGGCACAGATACGCAGTATTTT. Amino acids: CASRPGGTDTQYF.

The chain uses TRBV28 and TRBJ2-2, with 7 nucleotides matching TRBD2. The CDR3 runs to 19 residues. Trimming took 6 bases from V and 0 from J; bases not matched to a gene: 16. Germline values: CDR1 MDHEN, CDR2 SYDVKM. The CDR3 coding sequence is TGTGCCAGCAGGGATTCGTCAGGCGGGGGTGGACCGAACACCGGGGAGCTGTTTTTT. Amino acid sequence: CASRDSSGGGGPNTGELFF.

The chain links TRBV18 to TRBJ2-7, with D perhaps being TRBD1 or TRBD2 (5 bases each). Trimming took off 3 bases at V and 9 bases at J, with 15 bases between the two ends. The CDR3 contains 13 residues. Germline V gene data show CDR1 as KGHSH and CDR2 as LQKENI. The CDR3 region has the DNA TGTGCCAGCTCACCTATGGGGGAATCCGGGCAGTACTTC. Translated, it gives CASSPMGESGQYF.

This chain joins TRBV18 and TRBJ2-6; possibly TRBD1 or TRBD2 for D (5 bases each). Germline V lookup: CDR1 KGHSH, CDR2 LQKENI. The CDR3 totals 15 residues. Trimming shortened V by 2 bases and J by 4 bases, and 9 bases separated the two germline ends. In DNA, the CDR3 is TGTGCCAGCTCACCAATGGGGACCGGGGCCAACGTCCTGACTTTC. This translates into CASSPMGTGANVLTF.

To note about this clone: Compared with germline, one end of the junction differs, possibly owing to a read error. The V and J genes are TRBV7-7 and TRBJ2-3; 10 bases line up with TRBD1. CDR3 length: 15 residues. Germline V gene sequence: CDR1 SSHAT, CDR2 FNYEAQ (reference sequence). CDR3 sequence: CASSVRQGAADTQYF. The CDR3 bases are TGTGCTAGCAGCGTTAGACAGGGGGCGGCAGATACGCAGTATTTT. The full variable domain, rest sourced from reference TRBV7-7 and TRBJ2-3, is GAGVSQSPRYKVTKRGQDVTLRCDPISSHATLYWYQQALGQGPEFLTYFNYEAQPDKSGLPSDRFSAERPEGSISTLTIQRTEQRDSAMYRCASSVRQGAADTQYFGPGTRLTVL.

The chain recombines TRBV7-2 with TRBJ2-7; D may be TRBD1 (6 bases). The V end lost 6 bases, the J end lost 3 bases, and 9 bases lay between the germline ends. Germline V CDR1 and CDR2: SGHTA, FQGNSA. The CDR3 covers 12 residues. The CDR3 here is CASRDSVYEQYF. CDR3 nucleotides: TGTGCCAGCAGGGACAGCGTCTACGAGCAGTACTTC. Supplemented by reference TRBV7-2 and TRBJ2-7, the full variable domain reads GAGVSQSPSNKVTEKGKDVELRCDPISGHTALYWYRQSLGQGLEFLIYFQGNSAPDKSGLPSDRFSAERTGGSVSTLTIQRTQQEDSAVYLCASRDSVYEQYFGPGTRLTVT.

The genes are TRBV30 and TRBJ2-7; 8 bases align to TRBD1. This CDR3 region has 12 residues. CDR1 and CDR2 (germline): GTSNPN, SVGIG (reference sequence). The ends lost 1 base at V and 5 bases at J; junction bases unmatched: 1. DNA of the CDR3: TGTGCCTGGAGTGCAGGGGGCGACGAGCAGTACTTC. It specifies CAWSAGGDEQYF.

Here the CDR3 DNA reads TGTGCCAGCAGTTCCGTAAGGGATGGCGAGCAGTACTTC. Translated, it gives CASSSVRDGEQYF. This chain uses TRBV6-6 with TRBJ2-7; unclear D gene. This CDR3 region has 13 residues. Germline CDR1 and CDR2: MNHNY and SVGAGI (reference sequence). V was clipped by 4 bases and J by 6 bases, with 13 bases between them.

A remark on this clone: In the same sample, other DNA sequences code for this CDR3. This chain joins TRBV18 and TRBJ1-5; D call uncertain. The V gene's germline CDR1 is KGHSH and CDR2 LQKENI. V lost 3 bases and J 0 bases, leaving 6 bases between the germline ends. This CDR3 is 14 amino acids long. DNA for the CDR3: TGTGCCAGCTCACCTCTGGCTAGCAATCAGCCCCAGCATTTT. Translated: CASSPLASNQPQHF.

The chain couples TRBV7-2 to TRBJ1-1; TRBD1 might be the D (6 bases). This CDR3 contains 14 residues. Looked up from germline, CDR1 is SGHTA and CDR2 is FQGNSA. V was cut by 5 bases and J by 7 bases, with 17 bases left in between. The CDR3 region is CASSPRGQAVEAFF. The CDR3 nucleotides read TGTGCCAGCAGCCCCCGGGGGCAAGCAGTTGAAGCTTTCTTT.